A selection of T cell receptor beta chains follows, all from one sample in a study of untreated major depressive disorder. Data came from immunoSEQ multiplex PCR; TCRdb stores just in-frame clones and leaves some out. The table includes some 21,000 clones, around 87% detected once. The sequenced material came from CD4+ T cells from PBMCs. Receptor source: a woman younger than 45 in good health. Both conserved end residues are part of each CDR3. D genes are given only for firm matches. Some rows mark clone size as missing; the rest say once, few, many or name a class of expanded clone.

len	d_gene	v_gene	j_gene	abundance	CDR3nt	CDR3aa
11	-	TRBV6-6	TRBJ2-5	-	TGTGCCAGCAGTGACGAAGAGACCCAGTACTTC	CASSDEETQYF
15	-	TRBV4-2	TRBJ1-2	-	TGTGCCAGCAGCCAAGATACGGTAGCTAACTATGGCTACACCTTC	CASSQDTVANYGYTF
15	-	TRBV15	TRBJ2-7	-	TGTGCCACCAGCAGCGCGGGACTCCCTCCCTACGAGCAGTACTTC	CATSSAGLPPYEQYF
15	-	TRBV7-6	TRBJ1-2	-	TGTGCCAGCAGCTTAAGGCCGCAGGGTGACTATGGCTACACCTTC	CASSLRPQGDYGYTF
17	TRBD1	TRBV14	TRBJ2-3	-	TGTGCCAGCAGCCACGTGGGACAGTTCGCGCGCGCAGATACGCAGTATTTT	CASSHVGQFARADTQYF
11	-	TRBV11-2	TRBJ1-2	-	TGTGCCAGCAGCCAGGAGGGGGGCTACACCTTC	CASSQEGGYTF
15	TRBD1	TRBV5-1	TRBJ1-1	-	TGCGCCAGCAGCTCTTCAGGGGGTGGTAACACTGAAGCTTTCTTT	CASSSSGGGNTEAFF
12	-	TRBV2	TRBJ1-1	few	TGTGCCAGCAGTGCGGGAGTCGCTGAAGCTTTCTTT	CASSAGVAEAFF
15	-	TRBV7-3	TRBJ2-1	-	TGTGCCAGCAGCTTTAGTACAGGGTTGAACAATGAGCAGTTCTTC	CASSFSTGLNNEQFF
15	TRBD1	TRBV5-1	TRBJ2-7	-	TGCGCCAGCTATAGACCGGGACAGCCGATATACGAGCAGTACTTC	CASYRPGQPIYEQYF
12	-	TRBV7-9	TRBJ2-7	-	TGTGCCAGCAGCTTACCCCCCTACGAGCAGTACTTC	CASSLPPYEQYF
14	TRBD1	TRBV9	TRBJ2-7	-	TGTGCCAGCAGCGTAGGGGACAGGGGGTACGAGCAGTACTTC	CASSVGDRGYEQYF
11	-	TRBV2	TRBJ2-1	-	TGTGCCAGCACCCTGGCATCAGAACAGTTCTTC	CASTLASEQFF
15	TRBD1	TRBV5-6	TRBJ2-1	-	TGTGCCAGCAGCTGGGACAGAAACTCCTACAATGAGCAGTTCTTC	CASSWDRNSYNEQFF
12	-	TRBV6-5	TRBJ1-3	-	TGTGCCAGCAGTACAAGTGGAAACACCATATATTTT	CASSTSGNTIYF
13	-	TRBV2	TRBJ1-1	-	TGTGCCAGCAGGGGAGTGTGGAACACTGAAGCTTTCTTT	CASRGVWNTEAFF
15	-	TRBV19	TRBJ1-5	once	TGTGCCAGTAGTCCCGGGACTGGCCTCTCCCAGCCCCAGCATTTT	CASSPGTGLSQPQHF
15	-	TRBV15	TRBJ1-5	-	TGTGCCACCAGCAGAGGGAGGGGTGGCAATCAGCCCCAGCATTTT	CATSRGRGGNQPQHF
16	-	TRBV6-1	TRBJ1-5	once	TGTGCCAGCAGTGAGACGATGGTTTATAGCAATCAGCCCCAGCATTTT	CASSETMVYSNQPQHF
15	TRBD1	TRBV28	TRBJ1-5	few	TGTGCCAGCAGTTTAGTAGGGACAGAGGGCCAGCCCCAGCATTTT	CASSLVGTEGQPQHF
13	-	TRBV11-2	TRBJ2-3	-	TGTGCCAGCAGCTTAGAATTGGCACCGAGGTTATATTTT	CASSLELAPRLYF
15	TRBD2	TRBV4-2	TRBJ2-7	-	TGTGCCAGCAGCCAAGAGACTAGCGGGGGTTACGAGCAGTACTTC	CASSQETSGGYEQYF